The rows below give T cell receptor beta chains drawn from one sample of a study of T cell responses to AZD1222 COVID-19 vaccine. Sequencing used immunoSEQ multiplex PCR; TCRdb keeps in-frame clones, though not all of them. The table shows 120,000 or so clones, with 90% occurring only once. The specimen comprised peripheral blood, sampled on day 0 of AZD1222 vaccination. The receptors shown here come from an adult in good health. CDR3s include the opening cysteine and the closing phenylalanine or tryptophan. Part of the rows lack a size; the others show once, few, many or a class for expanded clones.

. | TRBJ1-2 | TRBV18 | CASSPQGGNYGYTF
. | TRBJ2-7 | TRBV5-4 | CASSPQGYEQYF
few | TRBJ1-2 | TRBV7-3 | CASSPTGGYGYTF
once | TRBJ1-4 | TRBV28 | CASIRGQGGEKLFF
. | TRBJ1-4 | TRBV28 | CASSFDGSGEKLFF
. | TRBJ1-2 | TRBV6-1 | CASSESGQGNGYTF
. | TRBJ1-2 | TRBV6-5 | CASSTTLTANYGYTF
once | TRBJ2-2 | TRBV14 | CASSQARGHTGELFF
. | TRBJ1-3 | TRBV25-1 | CASSELEGQGGNTIYF
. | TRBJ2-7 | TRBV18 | CASSPGQQGNQQYF
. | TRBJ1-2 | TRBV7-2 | CASSLQGNYGYTF
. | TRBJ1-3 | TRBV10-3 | CAISETSPDRAGNTIYF
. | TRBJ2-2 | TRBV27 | CASSFRENTGELFF
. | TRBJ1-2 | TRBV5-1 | CASNRDRDYGYTF
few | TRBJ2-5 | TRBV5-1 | CASSLTGLQETQYF
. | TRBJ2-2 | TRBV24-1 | CATSDLRRTTGELFF
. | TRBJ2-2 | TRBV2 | CASRRVAVDTGELFF
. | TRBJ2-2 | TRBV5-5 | CASSLNRGRTGELFF
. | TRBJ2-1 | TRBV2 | CASSEAGTGSLAEQFF
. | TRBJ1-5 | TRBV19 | CASRSEHISNQPQHF
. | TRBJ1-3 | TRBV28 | CASSPVWGVGNTIYF
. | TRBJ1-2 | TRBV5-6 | CASSTHGGGSAYGYTF
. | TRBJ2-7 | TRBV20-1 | CSADRGSEQYF
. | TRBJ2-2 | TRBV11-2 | CASSLGTATGELFF
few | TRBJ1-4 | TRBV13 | CASSPAAGQGYEKLFF
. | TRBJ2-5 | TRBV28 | CASTPSSSDITLGETQYF
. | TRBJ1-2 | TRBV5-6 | CASSLTMGTDANYGYTF
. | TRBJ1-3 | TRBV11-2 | CASSDFGTTGNTIYF
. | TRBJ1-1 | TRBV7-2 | CASSRSANTEAFF
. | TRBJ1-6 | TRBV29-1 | CSVLLGGGSPLHF
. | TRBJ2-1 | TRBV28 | CASSLLADTYNEQFF
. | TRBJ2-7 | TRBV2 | CASSEGGHEQYF
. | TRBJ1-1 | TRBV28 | CASSFVIRTRDKNTEAFF
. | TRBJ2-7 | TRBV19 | CASSTDGGYTYEQYF